These T cell receptor beta chains were read from a single sample in a study of prognosis after radiotherapy for stage I lung cancer. MiXCR was run by TCRdb on the multiplex PCR reads, yielding one entry per CDR3 protein. Of 13,000 or so distinct CDR3 sequences listed, around half were seen once; the top ten hold under 25%. The sample was PBMCs, taken before or after stereotactic body radiation therapy (not recorded which). The source of these receptors is a donor of 50 years or more with non-small cell lung cancer. Each CDR3 is given with its conserved first and last residue. Each record gives: D gene, V gene, J gene, clone size, CDR3 DNA, CDR3 protein. A D gene is named only where the DNA matches it firmly. For some rows the clone size is stated as once, few or many, or as a class when expanded; others skip it.

>.|TRBV12-3/TRBV12-4|TRBJ1-6|.
TGTGCCAGCAGTCTAGGGGGGGGGAATTCACCCCTCCACTTT
CASSLGGGNSPLHF
>TRBD2|TRBV18|TRBJ2-2|.
TGTGCCAGTTCACATCAAACGGATAGCGGGAGGAGAATCACCGTGGAGCTGTTTTTT
CASSHQTDSGRRITVELFF
>TRBD2|TRBV15|TRBJ2-1|.
TGTGCCACCAGCAAAGGGCGACTAGCCGGCGACAATGAGCAGTTCTTC
CATSKGRLAGDNEQFF
>TRBD1|TRBV15|TRBJ2-7|medium-sized
TGTGCCACCAGCAGAGCTTTCACAGGGGACGAGCAGTACTTC
CATSRAFTGDEQYF
>TRBD1|TRBV5-1|TRBJ2-7|.
TGCGCCAGCAGCCCGTCACGACAGGGTAACGAGCAGTACTTC
CASSPSRQGNEQYF
>.|TRBV3-1|TRBJ1-1|.
TGTGCCAGCAGCCAAGATACGGGAGCTTTCTTT
CASSQDTGAFF
>.|TRBV24-1|TRBJ2-2|.
TGTGCCACCGCCAACAGCGTCCCGAACACCAGTGAGCTGTTTTTT
CATANSVPNTSELFF
>.|TRBV6-2/TRBV6-3|TRBJ2-2|.
TGTGCCAGCAGTGAATCCCTACTTATAGGGGGTACAACCTGGGAGCTGTTTTTT
CASSESLLIGGTTWELFF
>TRBD1|TRBV30|TRBJ1-3|medium-sized
TGTGCCTGGAGCACAGGGGATCCTGGAAACACCATATATTTT
CAWSTGDPGNTIYF
>TRBD2|TRBV18|TRBJ2-2|medium-sized
TGTGCCAGCTCACTAACTAGCGGGAGCACCGGGGAGCTGTTTTTT
CASSLTSGSTGELFF
>.|TRBV20-1|TRBJ1-4|.
TGCAGTGTGAGGTCGCTCAGCACTAATGAAAAACTGTTTTTT
CSVRSLSTNEKLFF
>.|TRBV11-3|TRBJ1-1|.
TGTGCCAGCAGCTTAGAGGGTCGGATGAACACTGAAGCTTTCTTT
CASSLEGRMNTEAFF
>TRBD1|TRBV6-1|TRBJ1-6|.
TGTGCCAGCAGCTCGAATACAGGGGGAAAATCACCCCTCCACTTT
CASSSNTGGKSPLHF
>.|TRBV7-3|TRBJ2-7|.
TGTGCCAGCAGCTTAAATCCTGGCCCCTACGAGCAGTACTTC
CASSLNPGPYEQYF
>TRBD2|TRBV20-1|TRBJ2-7|.
TGCAGTGCTCACTCCGGGACTAGCGCCTACGAGCAGTACTTC
CSAHSGTSAYEQYF
>.|TRBV7-3|TRBJ2-1|medium-sized
TGTGCCAGCAGCTCCTCTCGGGGTGAGCAGTTCTTC
CASSSSRGEQFF